This T cell receptor (beta chain) was profiled in a study of radiotherapy plus CTLA-4 blockade in lung cancer. Study-level points and caveats: Radiotherapy plus ipilimumab was followed by expansion in blood of tumor-derived TCR clones.

As for this clone: Its cognate antigen is unknown.

V shed 0 bases and J shed 1 base, with 9 bases lying between them. CDR3 size: 15 residues. Germline V gives CDR1 LNHNV, CDR2 YYDKDF (reference sequence). Repertoires were generated with immunoSEQ multiplex PCR, while TCRdb's copy carries only in-frame clones and drops some. The sample lists about 28,000 clones; less than 85% were seen once. The V call is TRBV15, the J call TRBJ1-1; D remains ambiguous. The TCR sequence derives from a human donor with non-small cell lung cancer who had stable disease on radiotherapy plus ipilimumab. This sample comprised peripheral blood, obtained from a patient treated with radiotherapy plus ipilimumab. CDR3 sequence: CATSRESRGNTEAFF. The CDR3 region has the DNA TGTGCCACCAGCAGAGAATCTCGGGGGAACACTGAAGCTTTCTTT. Full variable domain (rest looked up from reference TRBV15 and TRBJ1-1): DAMVIQNPRYQVTQFGKPVTLSCSQTLNHNVMYWYQQKSSQAPKLLFHYYDKDFNNEADTPDNFQSRRPNTSFCFLDIRSPGLGDTAMYLCATSRESRGNTEAFFGQGTRLTVV.